This passage covers 18 T cell receptor beta chains from one sample sequenced in a study of T cells in Graves' hyperthyroidism and ophthalmopathy. Amplification yielded TCR beta CDR3 regions, with RNA transcripts as the source. HTBI primers were used for first-round RT-PCR of the TCR CDR3. TCRdb used MiXCR to reprocess the multiplex PCR reads, holding one entry per CDR3 protein. The table has 300,000 to 450,000 distinct CDR3 sequences, 14% seen once. Sequenced sample: blood. These receptors originate from a woman in her sixties with Graves' hyperthyroidism.

Many counts were recorded for this clonotype. The gene calls are TRBV5-1 and TRBJ2-7; 9 nucleotides match TRBD1. The CDR3 is made up of 16 amino acids. The junction had 10 bases not matched to a gene; V was cut back by 0 bases and J by 6 bases. Per the germline V gene, CDR1 is SGHRS and CDR2 is YFSETQ. In nucleotides, the CDR3 is TGCGCCAGCAGCTTGGCAGTACAGGGGGCTGTGCGCGAGCAGTACTTC. Translated, it gives CASSLAVQGAVREQYF.

In its sample, this clonotype was seen many times. The genes are TRBV7-9 and TRBJ2-5, with 9 bases that match TRBD2. CDR1 SEHNR and CDR2 FQNEAQ come from the germline V gene (reference sequence). The CDR3 spans 15 residues. V lost 5 bases to trimming and J lost 5 bases; unmatched junction nucleotides: 9. In nucleotides, the CDR3 is TGTGCCAGCAGCCCCGGGACGGCGGGAGGGGAGACCCAGTACTTC. Translation gives CASSPGTAGGETQYF.

This clonotype was seen repeatedly, ten times or more. The chain links TRBV6-1 to TRBJ2-5; D gene ambiguous. CDR1 MNHNS and CDR2 SASEGT come from the germline V gene. Trimming took off 5 bases at V and 6 bases at J, with 16 bases between the two ends. The CDR3 consists of 14 residues. The CDR3 here is CASSYVDLTQTQYF. CDR3 nucleotides: TGTGCCAGCAGTTACGTTGACTTGACGCAGACCCAGTACTTC.

This clonotype was recorded many times. This chain joins TRBV30 and TRBJ2-2; D is unclear. This CDR3 region has 14 residues. Trimming removed 3 bases from V and 5 bases from J, with 13 bases in between. Germline V CDR1 and CDR2: GTSNPN, SVGIG (reference sequence). CDR3 bases: TGTGCCTGGAGACGGACGACTGGGACCGGGGAGCTGTTTTTT. This gives the protein CAWRRTTGTGELFF.

This clonotype was seen repeatedly, ten times or more. This chain uses TRBV7-3 with TRBJ2-1; 9 bases line up with TRBD1. With V trimmed by 5 bases and J by 4 bases, 3 bases remained unmatched. CDR3 length: 14 residues. Germline assignment: CDR1 SGHTA and CDR2 FQGTGA. Here the CDR3 reads CASSTGGGYNEQFF. The CDR3 coding sequence is TGTGCCAGCAGCACAGGGGGCGGATACAATGAGCAGTTCTTC.

The chain uses TRBV6-1 and TRBJ1-2; 7 nucleotides match TRBD1. Germline loops: CDR1 MNHNS, CDR2 SASEGT. The trim removed 7 bases at V and 0 bases at J, leaving 14 bases unmatched. The CDR3 is 17 residues long. CDR3 DNA sequence: TGTGCCAGCATCCTTGCAGAAACTGGGACAGCTAACTATGGCTACACCTTC. Its protein is CASILAETGTANYGYTF.

This clonotype was recorded a few times. This rearrangement joins TRBV4-2 to TRBJ2-2, with 10 bases aligning to TRBD2. The CDR3 totals 15 residues. J gave up 6 bases and V 5 bases, and 6 bases lay outside the gene matches. CDR1 LGHNA and CDR2 YNFKEQ come from the germline V gene. The CDR3 bases are TGTGCCAGCAGCGCGGGTGGACTAGCGGCCGGGGAGCTGTTTTTT. Protein sequence: CASSAGGLAAGELFF.

This clonotype was seen at least ten times. CDR3 sequence: CASSPSRFSGRAEVNNEQFF. In DNA, the CDR3 is TGTGCCAGCAGCCCCTCACGGTTTAGCGGGAGGGCCGAGGTGAACAATGAGCAGTTCTTC. The rearrangement joins TRBV7-9 to TRBJ2-1; 11 bases match TRBD2. V was pared by 5 bases and J by 5 bases, with 20 bases of the junction left unmatched. Germline loops: CDR1 SEHNR, CDR2 FQNEAQ (reference sequence). This CDR3 has 20 amino acids.

In its sample, this clonotype was seen many times. The CDR3 sequence: CASSDRQGLPYNEQFF. The CDR3 nucleotides are TGTGCCAGCAGCGACCGACAGGGGTTGCCCTACAATGAGCAGTTCTTC. The rearrangement joins TRBV14 to TRBJ2-1; TRBD1 matches 8 bases. Germline V gene sequence: CDR1 SGHDN, CDR2 FVKESK. The CDR3 consists of 16 residues. The ends lost 5 bases at V and 2 bases at J; junction bases unmatched: 8.

This clonotype was detected many times. This chain joins TRBV6-1 and TRBJ1-5; 7 bases map to TRBD1. The trim removed 4 bases at V and 4 bases at J, leaving 7 bases unmatched. CDR3 length: 15 residues. The V gene's germline CDR1 is MNHNS and CDR2 SASEGT. The CDR3 bases are TGTGCCAGCAGTGCACCGGGACAGCTTAATCAGCCCCAGCATTTT. Protein: CASSAPGQLNQPQHF.

This clonotype was counted only a few times. The chain joins TRBV24-1 to TRBJ2-1; TRBD2 is a possible D gene (5 bases). V was cut by 4 bases and J by 7 bases, with 10 bases left in between. Germline values: CDR1 KGHDR, CDR2 SFDVKD. The CDR3 has 13 residues. The CDR3 here is CATSEHGGNEQFF. The CDR3 DNA sequence: TGTGCCACCAGTGAGCATGGAGGAAATGAGCAGTTCTTC.

This clonotype was counted many times. This chain joins TRBV18 and TRBJ2-7, with 8 bases matching TRBD2. This CDR3 is 16 amino acids long. Per the germline V gene, CDR1 is KGHSH and CDR2 is LQKENI. With 0 bases clipped from V and 1 base from J, the junction kept 5 bases outside the gene matches. The CDR3: CASSPPRAGESYEQYF. CDR3 coding DNA: TGTGCCAGCTCACCACCGCGAGCGGGAGAATCCTACGAGCAGTACTTC.

The table lists this clonotype with many counts. This rearrangement joins TRBV5-1 to TRBJ2-5, with no clear D. The ends were cut back, 0 bases at V and 1 base at J, with 13 bases in the middle. This CDR3 contains 16 residues. CDR1 and CDR2 from the germline V gene are SGHRS and YFSETQ. The CDR3 sequence: CASSLGSLGPQETQYF. DNA for the CDR3: TGCGCCAGCAGCTTGGGGAGCCTTGGGCCCCAAGAGACCCAGTACTTC.

The rearrangement joins TRBV7-9 to TRBJ1-3; D unresolved. This CDR3 has 17 amino acids. Germline loops: CDR1 SEHNR, CDR2 FQNEAQ (reference sequence). With 6 bases removed from V and 2 bases from J, the gap between germline ends came to 20 bases. CDR3 bases: TGTGCCAGCAGTACTGATTTTATGCGAAAACCTGGAAACACCATATATTTT. As protein: CASSTDFMRKPGNTIYF.

At least ten counts were recorded for this clonotype. This chain uses TRBV6-1 with TRBJ2-2; tentative D call: TRBD2 (6 bases). Germline values: CDR1 MNHNS, CDR2 SASEGT. The CDR3 runs 15 residues. V was pared by 6 bases and J by 4 bases, with 15 bases between. The CDR3 here is CASSRDWGSTGELFF. CDR3 coding DNA: TGTGCCAGCAGCAGGGACTGGGGAAGCACCGGGGAGCTGTTTTTT.

This clonotype was seen ten or more times. The chain employs TRBV11-2 and TRBJ2-3; TRBD1 matches at 7 bases. The DNA end is a closer match to TRBJ1-5, so the J assignment may be wrong. The CDR3 sequence is 15 residues long. From germline, CDR1 is SGHAT and CDR2 FQNNGV. CDR3 DNA: TGTGCCAGCAGCCCTCACAGGGGACGGAGTGATACGCAGCATTTT. Translation gives CASSPHRGRSDTQHF.

In this sample, this clonotype turned up a few times. The rearrangement joins TRBV27 to TRBJ2-3, with D hard to call. The CDR3 loop spans 13 amino acids. V was shortened by 2 bases and J by 6 bases, with 9 bases between the two germline ends. Germline V gene lookup returns CDR1 MNHEY and CDR2 SMNVEV (reference sequence). CDR3 sequence (DNA): TGTGCCAGCAGTTTAAGCCCCTGGGATACGCAGTATTTT. It encodes CASSLSPWDTQYF.

This clonotype was seen ten or more times. This rearrangement joins TRBV5-1 to TRBJ2-7; 16 nucleotides agree with TRBD2. CDR1 SGHRS and CDR2 YFSETQ come from the germline V gene. V shed 1 base and J 5 bases; nucleotides not matched to a gene: 9. CDR3 size: 18 residues. CDR3 sequence reads: CASSLTPGTSGRAHEQYF. The CDR3, as DNA: TGCGCCAGCAGCTTGACCCCCGGGACTAGCGGGAGGGCCCACGAGCAGTACTTC.